Shown below are 8 T cell receptor beta chains from a single sample sequenced in a study of cytotoxic CD8 clonotypes in ibrutinib-treated CLL. Profiled with immunoSEQ multiplex PCR; TCRdb holds only in-frame clones, not every one. The data contain roughly 54,000 clones, 57% of them seen just once; the ten biggest clones take up around a quarter. Specimen: PBMCs, collected after 24 months of ibrutinib treatment. The receptors derive from a human donor with chronic lymphocytic leukemia.

This clone was seen a few times. V usage is TRBV28 and J usage is TRBJ1-1; D is unclear. This CDR3 contains 14 residues. Trimming cost V 1 base and J 11 bases, with 17 bases left between them. Germline V CDR1 and CDR2: MDHEN, SYDVKM. The CDR3 region is CASSLSAGPARAFF. The CDR3 DNA reads as TGTGCCAGCAGTTTATCCGCAGGCCCAGCTCGCGCTTTCTTT.

A single count supports this clone. In DNA form, the CDR3 reads TGTGCCAGCAGCTCTCTACGGGGGGGAACGGGCAATGAGCAGTTCTTC. This encodes CASSSLRGGTGNEQFF. The chain couples TRBV25-1 to TRBJ2-1; 8 bases map to TRBD2. The CDR3 extends over 16 amino acids. Germline loops: CDR1 MGHDK, CDR2 SYGVNS. The junction had 13 bases not matched to a gene; V was cut back by 6 bases and J by 6 bases.

V is TRBV5-1 and J is TRBJ2-1, with 11 bases aligning to TRBD2. Germline V CDR1 and CDR2: SGHRS, YFSETQ. The CDR3 sequence is 17 residues long. J lost 4 bases, V lost 0 bases, and 6 bases had no gene match. CDR3 bases: TGCGCCAGCAGCTTGGTAGCGGGGGGGCTTCTGTACAATGAGCAGTTCTTC. It yields the protein CASSLVAGGLLYNEQFF.

This clone has more than one count but fewer than ten. This chain links TRBV14 with TRBJ1-2; tentatively, D is TRBD1 (6 bases). V lost 4 bases and J 3 bases, leaving 18 bases between the germline ends. This CDR3 has 16 residues. The V gene's germline CDR1 is SGHDN and CDR2 FVKESK. The CDR3 reads CASSPTSRGRHYGYTF. CDR3 DNA: TGTGCCAGCAGCCCAACCTCGCGGGGGCGGCACTATGGCTACACCTTC.

This clone was seen ten or more times. This chain uses TRBV5-1 with TRBJ1-6; a weak D match, TRBD1 (6 bases). The CDR3 is made up of 15 amino acids. The germline gives CDR1 SGHRS, CDR2 YFSETQ. V lost 1 base and J lost 8, with 13 bases in between. The chain's CDR3 is CASSLFGRGYSPLHF. CDR3 in DNA: TGCGCCAGCAGCTTGTTCGGCAGGGGATATTCACCCCTCCACTTT. The variable domain in full, completed from reference TRBV5-1 and TRBJ1-6, reads KAGVTQTPRYLIKTRGQQVTLSCSPISGHRSVSWYQQTPGQGLQFLFEYFSETQRNKGNFPGRFSGRQFSNSRSEMNVSTLELGDSALYLCASSLFGRGYSPLHFGNGTRLTVT.

This clone was seen repeatedly, ten times or more. Other nucleotide sequences in the sample specify the same CDR3. The gene calls are TRBV7-9 and TRBJ1-2, with D perhaps matching TRBD1 (5 bases). The V end lost 4 bases, the J end lost 8 bases, and 8 bases lay between the germline ends. Germline V gene lookup returns CDR1 SEHNR and CDR2 FQNEAQ (reference sequence). This CDR3 spans 11 amino acids. The CDR3 region is CASSSRDGYTF. The CDR3 nucleotides read TGTGCCAGCAGCTCCAGGGACGGCTACACCTTC.

This clone has only a few counts. This chain connects TRBV5-6 to TRBJ2-4, with D perhaps assigned TRBD1 or TRBD2 (5 bases each). Trimming removed 3 bases at V and 6 bases at J, with 19 bases between. This CDR3 has 16 amino acids. Germline loops: CDR1 SGHDT, CDR2 YYEEEE. The CDR3 coding sequence is TGTGCCAGCAGCTACGGGGACCGGGGAACCGGAAACATTCAGTACTTC. It translates to CASSYGDRGTGNIQYF. Full variable domain (missing parts from reference TRBV5-6 and TRBJ2-4): DAGVTQSPTHLIKTRGQQVTLRCSPKSGHDTVSWYQQALGQGPQFIFQYYEEEERQRGNFPDRFSGHQFPNYSSELNVNALLLGDSALYLCASSYGDRGTGNIQYFGAGTRLSVL.

In nucleotides, the CDR3 is TGTGCCAGCAGCGTCCGTCCCGGGACAGGGGGAGAAAAACTGTTTTTT. It translates to CASSVRPGTGGEKLFF. The chain combines TRBV9 with TRBJ1-4; 11 bases map to TRBD1. The V segment lost 2 bases and the J segment 8 bases; nucleotides outside the gene matches: 8. The length of the CDR3 is 16 residues. The V gene's germline CDR1 is SGDLS and CDR2 YYNGEE.